Included here is one T cell receptor beta chain sequence, with context. This entry comes from a study of blood T cell repertoires in COVID-19. About the study: The samples span acute and convalescent COVID-19 from the United States, Italy and Spain. PBMCs, B-cell-depleted T cells, or T cells were the source of the cDNA or gDNA that made up the material.

Per the study methods: Estimates of nucleated cell counts were drawn from the amplification of reference gene primers. Libraries were prepared by immunoSEQ multiplex PCR; TCRdb keeps only in-frame clonotypes and omits some of them. V, J and clone size derive from that table, while D and trimming were established from the DNA sequence. The sample consists of about 140,000 clones, 76% of them appearing once. The CDR3 is 16 residues long. The germline V gene encodes CDR1 WSHSY and CDR2 SAAADI. V dropped 4 bases and J dropped 2; count of bases not matched to a gene: 9. The sequence was obtained from a woman aged 80 or over with active or convalescent COVID-19. Sequenced sample: peripheral blood. This chain connects TRBV10-2 to TRBJ2-3; 7 nucleotides align to TRBD2. In nucleotides, the CDR3 is TGCGCCAGCAGTGTTTGGGGCGGGGGTTCCACAGATACGCAGTATTTT. Translated: CASSVWGGGSTDTQYF.